This passage covers 15 T cell receptor beta chains from one sample sequenced in a study of PD-1 blockade in classical Hodgkin lymphoma (TCRdb year 2020). Library method: the immunoSEQ multiplex PCR assay. TCRdb stores this immuneACCESS table with in-frame sequences only. Part of the clones is absent; in the studies checked, under half of the shortfall reflects unresolved V genes, and no reason is known for the rest. The sample yields 12,000 or so clones; about 85% were counted once. The top ten constitute around 30% of the sample. The time point label of this sample denotes: cycle 1 day 1 (C1D1), immediately before nivolumab initiation. Relapse after autologous stem cell transplantation had occurred in all trial patients, and cohorts A, B and C were distinguished by prior brentuximab vedotin exposure. Sequencing used peripheral blood mononuclear cells (PBMCs), obtained at baseline. The receptors were sampled from a human donor with classical Hodgkin lymphoma.

The V and J genes are TRBV2 and TRBJ2-5, with D unresolved. CDR1 SNHLY and CDR2 FYNNEI come from the germline V gene. Trimming pared 5 bases from V and 2 bases from J, leaving 15 bases between. CDR3 length equals 15 residues. This chain's CDR3 is CASSSTRGEQETQYF. The DNA of the CDR3 is TGTGCCAGCAGTTCCACCCGCGGAGAACAAGAGACCCAGTACTTC.

The CDR3 DNA is TGTGCCAGCAGTTTAAGGAGGCAGCCCCAGCATTTT. Amino acids: CASSLRRQPQHF. The chain recombines TRBV28 with TRBJ1-5; D not resolved. Germline values: CDR1 MDHEN, CDR2 SYDVKM. The germline V and J ends were trimmed by 2 bases and 7 bases, with 6 bases remaining between them. The length of the CDR3 is 12 residues.

The V call is TRBV5-6, the J call TRBJ1-2; a weak D match, TRBD1 (6 bases). The ends were cut back, 5 bases at V and 2 bases at J, with 16 bases in the middle. The germline V gene has CDR1 SGHDT and CDR2 YYEEEE. CDR3 length: 15 amino acids. The CDR3 protein is CASSRRQVRNYGYTF. DNA for the CDR3: TGTGCCAGCAGTCGTAGACAGGTTCGAAACTATGGCTACACCTTC.

The chain uses TRBV5-1 and TRBJ2-1; D unresolved. CDR3 length equals 14 residues. Trimming took off 0 bases at V and 9 bases at J, with 13 bases between the two ends. Germline values: CDR1 SGHRS, CDR2 YFSETQ. In DNA form, the CDR3 reads TGCGCCAGCAGCTTGGGGGGAATTAGTGGTGAGCAGTTCTTC. Its translation is CASSLGGISGEQFF.

This clone was detected only once. CDR3 DNA: TGCAGTGTCATGCTTCATGGCTACACCTTC. Its translation: CSVMLHGYTF. This rearrangement joins TRBV20-1 to TRBJ1-2; no clear D gene. The CDR3 has 10 residues. The germline V and J ends were trimmed by 7 bases and 6 bases, with 9 bases remaining between them. CDR1 and CDR2 (germline): DFQATT, SNEGSKA (reference sequence).

This rearrangement joins TRBV28 to TRBJ1-1; D may be TRBD1 (5 bases). Trimming pared 8 bases from V and 10 bases from J, leaving 26 bases between. The CDR3 is 15 residues long. The V gene's germline CDR1 is MDHEN and CDR2 SYDVKM. For the CDR3, the DNA is TGTGCCAGCTTTACCCGGGGGGGATCTTCCCCTGGAGCTTTCTTT. Translation: CASFTRGGSSPGAFF.

This clone occurred once. V and J are TRBV29-1 and TRBJ1-3, with TRBD1 matching 7 bases. V shed 4 bases, J shed 7 bases, and the junction held 10 bases outside the gene matches. Germline lookup yields CDR1 SQVTM and CDR2 ANQGSEA. This CDR3 comprises 14 residues. The CDR3 sequence: CSVGQGSWANTIYF. In DNA, the CDR3 is TGCAGCGTTGGACAGGGTAGTTGGGCTAACACCATATATTTT.

V is TRBV2 and J is TRBJ2-3; 10 bases map to TRBD2. There are 16 residues in the CDR3. Trimming cost V 8 bases and J 2 bases; bases outside gene matches: 10. Per germline, CDR1 SNHLY and CDR2 FYNNEI. CDR3 loop: CASGKIAGGLTDTQYF. CDR3 coding DNA: TGTGCCAGCGGCAAGATAGCGGGGGGACTCACAGATACGCAGTATTTT.

The chain links TRBV19 to TRBJ1-1; D perhaps matches TRBD1 (6 bases). Trimming pared 0 bases from V and 3 bases from J, leaving 8 bases between. CDR1 is LNHDA, CDR2 SQIVND, per germline (reference sequence). The CDR3 spans 14 residues. The CDR3 DNA reads TGTGCCAGTAGTATAGAAGGGGGTCACACTGAAGCTTTCTTT. Its translation is CASSIEGGHTEAFF. Based on the CDR3 plus reference TRBV19 and TRBJ1-1, the full variable domain is DGGITQSPKYLFRKEGQNVTLSCEQNLNHDAMYWYRQDPGQGLRLIYYSQIVNDFQKGDIAEGYSVSREKKESFPLTVTSAQKNPTAFYLCASSIEGGHTEAFFGQGTRLTVV.

The V call is TRBV5-6, the J call TRBJ2-7, with D perhaps matching TRBD1 (6 bases). Germline CDR1 is SGHDT and CDR2 is YYEEEE. There are 14 residues in the CDR3. Trimming left V 4 bases short and J 3 bases short, with 14 bases between. The CDR3 protein is CASSRTGNRYEQYF. In DNA, the CDR3 is TGTGCCAGCAGCCGCACAGGGAACCGCTACGAGCAGTACTTC.

The rearrangement uses TRBV28 and TRBJ1-1, with a weak D call TRBD1 (6 bases). V was cut by 5 bases and J by 5 bases, with 15 bases left in between. Per the germline V gene, CDR1 is MDHEN and CDR2 is SYDVKM. The CDR3 is 14 amino acids. In DNA, the CDR3 is TGTGCCAGCAGTGGCCGTTACAGGGTAACTGAAGCTTTCTTT. This translates into CASSGRYRVTEAFF. Complete variable domain (other parts from reference TRBV28 and TRBJ1-1): DVKVTQSSRYLVKRTGEKVFLECVQDMDHENMFWYRQDPGLGLRLIYFSYDVKMKEKGDIPEGYSVSREKKERFSLILESASTNQTSMYLCASSGRYRVTEAFFGQGTRLTVV.

The rearrangement joins TRBV4-1 to TRBJ2-1, with 11 bases that match TRBD2. The CDR3 has 16 residues. The junction had 0 bases not matched to a gene; V was cut back by 1 base and J by 1 base. Looked up from germline, CDR1 is MGHRA and CDR2 is YSYEKL. As DNA, the CDR3 is TGCGCCAGCAGCCAAGTAGCGGGAGGGTCCTACAATGAGCAGTTCTTC. It specifies CASSQVAGGSYNEQFF.

The rearrangement links TRBV2 to TRBJ1-1; D gene unclear. The V gene's germline CDR1 is SNHLY and CDR2 FYNNEI. The CDR3 is 15 residues long. Trimming left V 3 bases short and J 4 bases short, with 15 bases between. This chain's CDR3 is CASSDFIGRTTEAFF. The DNA of the CDR3 is TGTGCCAGCAGTGATTTTATAGGGAGAACCACTGAAGCTTTCTTT.

The rearrangement links TRBV19 to TRBJ2-7; D is tentatively TRBD1 or TRBD2 (7 bases each). The V end lost 7 bases, the J end lost 3 bases, and 19 bases lay between the germline ends. The CDR3 is 15 amino acids. The germline V gene encodes CDR1 LNHDA and CDR2 SQIVND (reference sequence). CDR3 in DNA: TGTGCCAGTATGGAGGGAGGGCCAGGGGGCTACGAGCAGTACTTC. Protein: CASMEGGPGGYEQYF.

This clone was detected once. This chain uses TRBV7-9 with TRBJ1-5, with 7 bases aligning to TRBD1. The CDR3 is made up of 13 amino acids. The V gene end was trimmed by 4 bases and the J gene end by 12 bases; junction bases not matched to a gene: 9. The germline CDR1 and CDR2 sequences are SEHNR and FQNEAQ (reference sequence). In DNA, the CDR3 is TGTGCCAGCAGCTCCCGGACAGGTTTTCACCAGCATTTT. Its translation is CASSSRTGFHQHF.